This TCR beta chain was sequenced for a study of cytomegalovirus exposure and HLA in healthy donors (TCRdb year 2017). Regarding the study in general: The roughly 670 repertoires of the first cohort and the 120 validation repertoires were produced on the same platform, according to a later analysis. The aim of the study was to test whether cataloging public T cell receptors could identify signatures of past pathogen exposure. In addition to the first cohort of around 670 subjects, a separate validation cohort of under 150 different subjects was used. High-throughput TCR immunosequencing, statistical association of individual TCRs with disease status, and machine learning were combined to predict cytomegalovirus infection status. Study-wide findings and limitations: Most TCR sequences were seen in very few donors, while some public TCRs were found in many individuals. Of the cluster scores, roughly 95% were above 0 in a later analysis, which found that TCRs clustered in the first cohort also tended to co-occur in the 120 or so validation repertoires. According to the authors, the approach could potentially be generalized to other disease states and immunological phenotypes. In vitro tests confirmed that three of the cytomegalovirus-associated TCR beta chains recognize cytomegalovirus antigens. In both the original and validation cohorts, the classifier was reported to diagnose cytomegalovirus status with high specificity and sensitivity. The study gave a list of around 170 TCR beta chains associated with cytomegalovirus. A later analysis lacked HLA typing for the validation cohort, so it scored co-occurrence in that cohort across all 110 or so repertoires.

The donors belonged to the validation cohort of approximately 130 subjects, which was separate from the 666-subject first cohort. Counted from cysteine to phenylalanine, this CDR3 has 14 amino acids. The retained sequence is limited to the CDR3, 42 bases, with the frame set at the first base. Reading the germline V gene gives CDR1 SGHAT and CDR2 FQNNGV. Between the V and J ends, shortened by 5 bases and 0 bases respectively, the junction contains 11 bases. The library relied on the immunoSEQ multiplex PCR assay. Per the original workflow: A statistical classification framework was developed to diagnose cytomegalovirus status using the catalog of TCR beta chain sequences. The table was pulled from immuneACCESS by TCRdb, which kept in-frame rearrangements only. Such tables lose some clones; where checked, under half of the loss comes from unresolved V genes, and the rest has no known cause. The V and J calls and the clone size are those of that table, but D and trimming were determined from the DNA. The sample has hundreds of thousands of clones on record, roughly 89% of them singletons. The ten biggest clones cover around 0.8% of the sample.

As to this clone: No cognate antigen has been identified for it. The sample holds no much larger clone one base away, and base qualities are not on file.

Sequencing used PBMCs. The sequence derives from a woman under 30 in good health and CMV-seronegative. In this chain, TRBV11-2 is recombined with TRBJ2-7; the D region possibly corresponds to TRBD2 (6 bases align). CDR3 reads: CASSAYGGSYEQYF. In nucleotide form, the sequence is TGTGCCAGCAGCGCGTACGGGGGCTCCTACGAGCAGTACTTC.